The text below deals with one TCR beta chain. Original handling: How many nucleated cells were present was estimated from reference gene primer amplification. Measured with immunoSEQ multiplex PCR; TCRdb has only the in-frame clones, and not every one. The D gene and trimming were derived from the DNA, and the V and J assignments and clone size from that table. Altogether approximately 210,000 clones are present, 84% being singletons, with the ten largest covering around 7.3%. This entry belongs to a study of blood T cell repertoires in COVID-19. Study summary: The United States, Italy and Spain were the sources of the acute and convalescent COVID-19 samples. T cells, B-cell-depleted T cells, or PBMCs supplied cDNA or gDNA.

Sequenced material: peripheral blood. The receptor's source is a woman in her 50s with active or convalescent COVID-19.

The CDR3 here is CASGLGRGSTEAFF. The CDR3 coding sequence is TGTGCTAGTGGTTTGGGCAGGGGGTCCACTGAAGCTTTCTTT. V and J are TRBV12-5 and TRBJ1-1; 7 bases match TRBD1. V lost 1 base, J lost 4 bases, and 3 bases stayed unmatched. The length of the CDR3 is 14 residues. CDR1 is LGHNT, CDR2 FRNRAP, per germline.